The next 8 T cell receptor beta chains were all read from a single sample in a study of blood T cell repertoires in COVID-19 (dated by TCRdb to 2019 to 2021). To prepare the library, the immunoSEQ multiplex PCR assay was applied. TCRdb mirrors the immuneACCESS table, restricted to in-frame sequences. Some clones are absent from its copies; in checked studies, under half trace to an unresolved V gene, and the reason for the others is unknown. The sample table lists roughly 120,000 clones, 60% to 85% of them with a count of one. The ten largest clones add up to about 6.8% of the sample. The material sequenced was peripheral blood. These receptors all stem from a man between 65 and 85 years old with acute or convalescent COVID-19.

The gene calls are TRBV18 and TRBJ2-1, with TRBD1 as a possible D gene (7 bases). The CDR3 contains 16 residues. Trimming stripped 4 bases from V and 4 bases from J, with 17 bases between. Germline lookup yields CDR1 KGHSH and CDR2 LQKENI. The CDR3 here is CASSQQGGRAYNEQFF. The CDR3 nucleotides are TGTGCCAGCTCACAGCAGGGGGGCCGAGCTTACAATGAGCAGTTCTTC. Filled out from reference TRBV18 and TRBJ2-1, the complete variable domain reads NAGVMQNPRHLVRRRGQEARLRCSPMKGHSHVYWYRQLPEEGLKFMVYLQKENIIDESGMPKERFSAEFPKEGPSILRIQQVVRGDSAAYFCASSQQGGRAYNEQFFGPGTRLTVL.

J is TRBJ2-4 and V is TRBV6-2 or TRBV6-3; TRBD2 agrees at 13 bases. CDR1 is MNHEY, CDR2 SVGEGT, per germline. The trim removed 5 bases at V and 7 bases at J, leaving 14 bases unmatched. The CDR3 sequence is 18 residues long. The CDR3 loop is CASSPWFGLAGDGNIQYF. CDR3 DNA sequence: TGTGCCAGCAGTCCCTGGTTTGGACTAGCGGGGGACGGGAACATTCAGTACTTC.

The chain has TRBV5-5 and TRBJ1-2; D is undetermined. CDR3 size: 13 residues. Trimming removed 4 bases at V and 7 bases at J, with 14 bases between. The germline gives CDR1 SGHKS, CDR2 YYEKEE (reference sequence). Here the CDR3 DNA reads TGTGCCAGCAGCCCGAGAGATTTTGGTGGCTACACCTTC. Amino acid sequence: CASSPRDFGGYTF.

With respect to this clone: At the DNA level, this CDR3 is encoded by other sequences in the same sample as well. This chain uses TRBV7-6 with TRBJ2-5; a possible D gene is TRBD1 (5 bases). Trimming cost V 5 bases and J 5 bases, with 6 bases left between them. The length of the CDR3 is 11 residues. Germline lookup yields CDR1 SGHVS and CDR2 FNYEAQ. The CDR3 loop reads CASSPGETQYF. As DNA, the CDR3 is TGTGCCAGCAGCCCAGGGGAGACCCAGTACTTC.

This clone was recorded a few times. The chain employs TRBV6-2 or TRBV6-3 and TRBJ1-1; 8 nucleotides align to TRBD1. CDR1 is MNHEY and CDR2 is SVGEGT in the germline V gene. With V trimmed by 4 bases and J by 6 bases, 13 bases remained unmatched. CDR3 length equals 16 residues. DNA for the CDR3: TGTGCCAGCAGTTTATTCCAGGGGGCGCAGATAGCTGAAGCTTTCTTT. It codes for CASSLFQGAQIAEAFF.

The J gene is TRBJ2-7, the V gene TRBV7-9; D might be TRBD1 (6 bases). The CDR3 covers 14 residues. The V end was cut by 5 bases, the J end by 9 bases, with 20 bases between. CDR1 and CDR2 from the germline V gene are SEHNR and FQNEAQ (reference sequence). Here the CDR3 reads CASSPGTLEIGQYF. CDR3 DNA: TGTGCCAGCAGCCCCGGGACACTAGAAATAGGGCAGTACTTC.

The V call is TRBV6-6, the J call TRBJ2-1; TRBD1 aligns across 9 bases. The CDR3 covers 22 residues. Germline assignment: CDR1 MNHNY and CDR2 SVGAGI (reference sequence). V lost 5 bases and J lost 8; bases outside the gene matches: 31. CDR3 region: CASSHPPPTGTGLAGLWDEQFF. In DNA, the CDR3 is TGTGCCAGCAGTCATCCCCCCCCTACCGGGACAGGGCTGGCTGGGCTGTGGGATGAGCAGTTCTTC.

The chain uses TRBV5-4 and TRBJ2-7; D might be TRBD1 (6 bases). This CDR3 comprises 15 residues. V lost 3 bases and J lost 7, with 20 bases in between. Germline V gene sequence: CDR1 SGHNT, CDR2 YYREEE (reference sequence). CDR3 loop: CASSSFPGQWGEQYF. The CDR3 coding sequence is TGTGCCAGCAGCTCGTTCCCAGGACAGTGGGGGGAGCAGTACTTC.